This note documents a single TCR beta chain sequence. As yet, its antigen is unknown. This sample is part of a study of cytomegalovirus exposure and HLA in healthy donors. Study overall: A data release that came early held about 89 million unique TCRs from HLA-typed donors. The study's findings and limits: A later analysis by the authors found several of the most significant clusters apparently linked to common viral pathogens.

The CDR3 covers 14 residues. The germline V gene has CDR1 MNHNS and CDR2 SASEGT. Trimming took off 6 bases at V and 7 bases at J, with 18 bases between the two ends. The PCR was carried out with 60 Vbeta primers and 13 Jbeta primers. This table comes from immunoSEQ multiplex PCR, and its TCRdb copy is limited to in-frame clones, with some not included. The repertoire has about 82,000 clones, more than 60% of them found once; the top ten carry about an eighth. V gene TRBV6-1 combines with J gene TRBJ1-1, with D tentatively TRBD1 (6 bases). The receptor's source is a human donor in good health. The source material was PBMCs. The CDR3 region is CASRRTGCGGEAFF. The CDR3 DNA is TGTGCCAGCAGACGCACAGGGTGCGGCGGTGAAGCTTTCTTT.